This T cell receptor beta chain was recorded in a study of CD8+ T cells in alopecia areata. Broader study findings: Normal scalp had lower clonality than lesional scalp, with alopecia totalis/universalis lesions showing this most strongly.

This clone was seen once. The antigen remains unidentified. RNA was isolated and reverse transcribed to cDNA, the sequencing template. Sequencing used immunoSEQ multiplex PCR; TCRdb keeps in-frame clones, though not all of them. This sample has some 170,000 clones, with around 64% found just once. The CDR3 is 12 residues long. V dropped 3 bases and J dropped 7; count of bases not matched to a gene: 3. Germline CDR1 and CDR2: SGHRS and YFSETQ. This chain joins TRBV5-1 and TRBJ2-7; 8 nucleotides match TRBD1. The sample was CD8+ T cells sorted from blood, taken at week 0. The receptor's source is a human donor with alopecia areata. The CDR3 loop reads CASSYDRGEQYF. The CDR3 DNA reads as TGCGCCAGCAGCTATGACAGGGGTGAGCAGTACTTC. Full variable domain (rest looked up from reference TRBV5-1 and TRBJ2-7): KAGVTQTPRYLIKTRGQQVTLSCSPISGHRSVSWYQQTPGQGLQFLFEYFSETQRNKGNFPGRFSGRQFSNSRSEMNVSTLELGDSALYLCASSYDRGEQYFGPGTRLTVT.